This section outlines one TCR beta chain sequence together with its context. As yet, its antigen is unknown. The researchers isolated CD4+ and CD8+ T cells from PBMCs by sorting. Isolated RNA was reverse transcribed into cDNA used as the sequencing template. TCRdb's table, derived via immunoSEQ multiplex PCR, lists solely in-frame clones and lacks some. The sample holds over 150,000 clones; around 50% are singletons and the top ten take nearly 5%. These data are taken from a study of CD8+ T cells in alopecia areata. Study-wide results and limits: Scalp lesions, especially in alopecia totalis/universalis, had higher clonality than normal scalp. Besides other cells, scalp samples also yield sequences of resident alphabeta T cells from normal skin. Researchers reported that TCR sharing among patients proved less clear than in mice, possibly HLA-linked.

Sequences were obtained from CD8+ T cells sorted from blood. This TCR derives from a human donor in good health.

The CDR3, as DNA: TGCGCCAGCAGCCCGGAGCCAGGGTCCAACGAGCAGTACTTC. This translates into CASSPEPGSNEQYF. The chain couples TRBV5-1 to TRBJ2-7, with D possibly matching TRBD1 (5 bases). Looked up from germline, CDR1 is SGHRS and CDR2 is YFSETQ. Deletions cut 4 bases from V and 5 bases from J, with 16 bases between. The CDR3 consists of 14 residues.